This T cell receptor (beta chain) was sequenced for a study of shared clonotypes between healthy human individuals (TCRdb year 2020). In the study overall: Three men and a couple of women, aged 18 to 49 years, made up the cohort. Per donor, three plates each were used for CD4 naive and CD4 memory, two for CD8 naive, and one for CD8 memory. Different laboratories and diverse techniques were used to prepare libraries and sequence TCR repertoires, to increase sequencing depth and limit assay-specific biases. The study deeply sequenced blood TCR repertoires of about 5 healthy adults to estimate repertoire size and the extent of clonotype sharing between individuals. Each donor's leukapheresis produced roughly between about 0.8 and 10 billion PBMCs. Results and caveats for the whole study, not just this receptor: Based on pairwise subsampling, the degree of clonotype sharing among donors was expected to be affected by sequencing depth. Sampling was restricted to blood, and TCR repertoires in tissue are likely to differ from TCR repertoires in blood. About 5% of naive CD4, more than 3% of naive CD8, 2% to 2.5% of memory CD4, and 0.4% of memory CD8 clonotypes were shared across several donors. Because the study included a small number of donors, the genetic and exposure-history diversity represented was limited. Even with the large sequencing depth, rarefaction of the sorted-subset datasets indicated that sequencing was incomplete. Compared with non-shared clonotypes, clonotypes shared by all four sorted-subset donors had higher generation probabilities. Naive subsets generally had larger estimated clonotype richness than memory subsets did.

Comment on this clone: This receptor's antigen is unknown. The sample holds no much larger clone one base away, and base qualities are not on file.

Trimming removed 1 base from V and 3 bases from J; the gene matches leave 3 bases unexplained. Measured from the cysteine to the phenylalanine, the CDR3 is 15 residues long. Only CDR3 DNA is held: 45 bases, read in frame from base 1. Per the germline V gene, SGHVS is the CDR1 and FQNEAQ is the CDR2. Healthy HIV-negative adults with no recently reported acute infections or vaccinations were included as donors. Every donor was a Caucasian adult residing in Nashville, Tennessee, USA. CD4+ T cells were enriched by magnetic negative selection; naive cells were then positively selected on CD45RA, and the negative fraction formed the memory subset. Blood was collected by leukapheresis, and PBMCs were isolated by Ficoll-Histopaque density gradient centrifugation and then cryopreserved in liquid nitrogen vapor phase. Analytical flow cytometry was used to check the purity and quantity of each magnetically sorted T cell population. Genomic DNA was isolated from each sorted fraction and quantified by UV absorbance on a Nanodrop 2000c.

TCR CDR3 regions were amplified from genomic DNA by multiplex PCR using the deep immunoSEQ assay. Extracted genomic DNA from each cell subset was distributed evenly across all wells of several immunoSEQ 96-well plates, and each plate was treated as a replicate. For sorted subsets, approximately 200 ng of genomic DNA, equivalent to tens of thousands of T cell genomes, went into each replicate PCR. Purified libraries were measured with a Qubit 3.0 fluorometer, size-checked on a Bioanalyzer 2100, and measured again with the KAPA Library Quantification kit. Every immunoSEQ 96-well plate was sequenced on a dedicated single-read 150-cycle Illumina NextSeq 550 flow cell. Per the source publication's procedure: Because the immunoSEQ output included only junctional sequences and no quality scores, the filtering could not be the same as the filtering used for full-length reads. To assign V/J genes and CDR3, sequences were annotated using PyIR, a Python wrapper for IgBLAST v1.9, with IMGT germline references. Reads with weak V/J assignments (E-value above 1e-6), missing CDR3, stop codons, out-of-frame junctions, or ambiguous translated residues were removed. V3J clonotypes were defined as sequences sharing an identical inferred V gene, J gene, and CDR3 amino acid sequence. Percentage overlap between repertoires was computed as shared unique clonotypes divided by the size of the smaller repertoire. Repertoire richness was assessed with RTK rarefaction, the Chao1 estimator, and Recon v2.1 estimates of unobserved clonotypes. Generation probabilities for all TCRbeta clonotypes obtained by the gDNA method from a handful of donors were computed using OLGA. The table was pulled from immuneACCESS by TCRdb, which kept in-frame rearrangements only. Such tables lose some clones; where checked, under half of the loss comes from unresolved V genes, and the rest has no known cause. V and J calls and clone size are those listed in that table; D and trimming were worked out from the DNA. This sample lists around 240,000 clones; 65% were detected once. The top ten clonotypes cover approximately 10% of the sample.

This receptor was obtained from a man aged 25-40 years in good health. Sequences were obtained from memory CD4+ T cells sorted from blood. The cell subset or site label for this specimen denotes: CD45RA-negative fraction. Here the chain combines TRBV7-8 and TRBJ2-5, with 9 central nucleotides matching TRBD2. The DNA sequence reads TGTGCCAGCAGCTTAGGCCTAGCGGGGAAAGAGACCCAGTACTTC. The encoded protein is CASSLGLAGKETQYF.